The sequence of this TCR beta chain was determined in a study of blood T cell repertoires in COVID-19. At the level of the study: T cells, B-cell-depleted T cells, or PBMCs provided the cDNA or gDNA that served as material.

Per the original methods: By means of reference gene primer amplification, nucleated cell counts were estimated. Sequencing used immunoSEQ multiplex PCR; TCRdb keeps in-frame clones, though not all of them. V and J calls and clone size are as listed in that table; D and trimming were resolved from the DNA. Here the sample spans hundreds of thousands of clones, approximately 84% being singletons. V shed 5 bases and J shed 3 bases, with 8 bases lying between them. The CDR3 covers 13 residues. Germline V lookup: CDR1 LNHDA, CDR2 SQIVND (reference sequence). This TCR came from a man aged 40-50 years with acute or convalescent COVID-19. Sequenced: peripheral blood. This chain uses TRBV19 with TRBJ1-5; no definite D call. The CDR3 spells CASSSYINQPQHF. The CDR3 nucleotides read TGTGCCAGTAGTTCTTATATCAATCAGCCCCAGCATTTT.